This entry lists 15 T cell receptor beta chains sequenced from one sample in a study of blood T cell repertoires in COVID-19. The repertoire was sequenced with immunoSEQ multiplex PCR; TCRdb's copy has only in-frame clones and lacks some. The sample shows 150,000 or so clones, approximately 82% of them seen only once. Sequences were obtained from peripheral blood. The receptors come from a man aged 65 to 85 who had recovered from COVID-19.

This chain uses TRBV3-1 (or the pseudogene TRBV3-2) with TRBJ2-5; the D is unclear. Trimming took off 3 bases at V and 4 bases at J, with 12 bases between the two ends. This CDR3 has 14 residues. Germline CDR1 and CDR2: LGHDT and YNNKEL (reference sequence). The CDR3 region is CASSQSVVGETQYF. The CDR3, as DNA: TGTGCCAGCAGCCAGTCGGTAGTTGGAGAGACCCAGTACTTC.

This clone was seen a handful of times. This chain joins TRBV5-1 and TRBJ1-2; D ambiguous. V lost 0 bases and J 6 bases, leaving 12 bases between the germline ends. The CDR3 is 14 residues long. Germline loops: CDR1 SGHRS, CDR2 YFSETQ. In DNA, the CDR3 is TGCGCCAGCAGCTTGGAAGGGAGAAGGGATGGCTACACCTTC. Encoded protein: CASSLEGRRDGYTF.

The rearrangement joins TRBV5-1 to TRBJ2-1, with TRBD1 as a possible D gene (5 bases). V shed 0 bases and J shed 8 bases, with 12 bases lying between them. Germline lookup yields CDR1 SGHRS and CDR2 YFSETQ. This CDR3 has 14 residues. Written as DNA, the CDR3 is TGCGCCAGCAGCTTGGTGGGCAGGGCGGATGAGCAGTTCTTC. Its translation: CASSLVGRADEQFF.

The chain uses TRBV24-1 and TRBJ2-1, with 12 bases that match TRBD2. The CDR3 runs 18 residues. V lost 7 bases, J lost 10 bases, and 19 bases stayed unmatched. Looked up from germline, CDR1 is KGHDR and CDR2 is SFDVKD. The CDR3 loop is CATSKTSGSEGGQYEQFF. The CDR3 nucleotides read TGTGCCACCAGCAAGACTAGCGGGAGTGAGGGGGGGCAATACGAGCAGTTCTTC.

The chain employs TRBV7-3 and TRBJ2-1; TRBD2 agrees at 11 bases. The CDR3 runs to 16 residues. V shed 3 bases and J 5 bases; nucleotides not matched to a gene: 6. Germline V gene lookup returns CDR1 SGHTA and CDR2 FQGTGA. The CDR3 reads CASSFLTSGRNNEQFF. In DNA form, the CDR3 reads TGTGCCAGCAGCTTCCTTACTAGCGGGAGAAACAATGAGCAGTTCTTC.

The chain uses TRBV5-4 and TRBJ1-6; D remains unclear. The V and J ends lost 5 bases and 6 bases respectively, with 9 bases between them. Germline CDR1 reads SGHNT; CDR2 reads YYREEE (reference sequence). This CDR3 is built from 13 residues. This CDR3 reads CASSWAANSPLHF. The CDR3 DNA reads TGTGCCAGCAGTTGGGCCGCTAATTCACCCCTCCACTTT.

This clone was picked up one time. This chain links TRBV11-2 with TRBJ2-3, with 13 bases aligning to TRBD2. Germline loops: CDR1 SGHAT, CDR2 FQNNGV. The CDR3 spans 16 residues. Unmatched junction bases numbered 6, after V lost 5 bases and J lost 4 bases. In DNA form, the CDR3 reads TGTGCCAGCAGCCCCGGGACTAGCGGGATTTCAGATACGCAGTATTTT. Protein: CASSPGTSGISDTQYF.

The chain recombines TRBV18 with TRBJ1-5; 7 positions agree with TRBD1. The length of the CDR3 is 16 residues. Germline CDR1 is KGHSH and CDR2 is LQKENI. Trimming removed 3 bases from V and 3 bases from J; junction bases left unmatched: 8. The DNA of the CDR3 is TGTGCCAGCTCACCTGACAGGGAATCCCTCAATCAGCCCCAGCATTTT. It translates to CASSPDRESLNQPQHF.

The chain uses TRBV18 and TRBJ2-7; 8 bases match TRBD1. Germline trimming cut 3 bases from V and 4 bases from J; bases unmatched to any gene: 5. CDR3 length: 14 amino acids. Germline values: CDR1 KGHSH, CDR2 LQKENI. This chain's CDR3 is CASSPDRAIYEQYF. The CDR3 region has the DNA TGTGCCAGCTCACCGGACAGGGCGATTTACGAGCAGTACTTC.

Details on this clone: The sample holds other DNA sequences that translate to the same CDR3. The chain combines TRBV19 with TRBJ1-5, with D possibly being TRBD1 (5 bases). Germline CDR1 and CDR2: LNHDA and SQIVND (reference sequence). The CDR3 is made up of 13 amino acids. Trimming took off 3 bases at V and 6 bases at J, with 9 bases between the two ends. DNA for the CDR3: TGTGCCAGTAGTATCGGGGGAGGTCAGCCCCAGCATTTT. Protein: CASSIGGGQPQHF.

This clone showed up just a few times. The chain joins TRBV7-9 to TRBJ1-3; TRBD1 agrees at 7 bases. The CDR3 sequence is 15 residues long. With V trimmed by 6 bases and J by 3 bases, 8 bases remained unmatched. The germline V gene encodes CDR1 SEHNR and CDR2 FQNEAQ (reference sequence). The CDR3 here is CASSFETGIGNTIYF. CDR3 sequence (DNA): TGTGCCAGCAGTTTCGAGACAGGGATTGGAAACACCATATATTTT.

In its sample, this clone was seen once. The genes are TRBV3-1 (or the pseudogene TRBV3-2) and TRBJ1-2; 8 positions match TRBD1. CDR1 and CDR2 (germline): LGHDT, YNNKEL (reference sequence). The CDR3 runs to 15 residues. Trimming at V came to 4 bases and at J to 4 bases, leaving 8 bases not matched to a gene. This chain's CDR3 is CASSLRPGGLYGYTF. Here the CDR3 DNA reads TGTGCCAGCAGCCTAAGACCAGGGGGCCTCTATGGCTACACCTTC.

The V call is TRBV7-3, the J call TRBJ2-2, with TRBD2 matching over 10 bases. Trimming cost V 5 bases and J 0 bases; bases outside gene matches: 6. Germline V gene data show CDR1 as SGHTA and CDR2 as FQGTGA. The CDR3 is made up of 17 amino acids. CDR3 loop: CASSPRLAGANTGELFF. The CDR3 nucleotides are TGTGCCAGCAGCCCCCGTCTAGCGGGAGCGAACACCGGGGAGCTGTTTTTT.

The chain couples TRBV10-3 to TRBJ2-6; TRBD2 matches at 12 bases. Germline CDR1 and CDR2: ENHRY and SYGVKD. With 0 bases clipped from V and 0 bases from J, the junction kept 6 bases outside the gene matches. This CDR3 contains 20 residues. CDR3 DNA: TGTGCCATCAGTGAGTCGTTAGGGACTAGCGGGTCCTCTGGGGCCAACGTCCTGACTTTC. Translation: CAISESLGTSGSSGANVLTF.

The V gene is TRBV6-5, the J gene TRBJ1-2; no firm D call. V was shortened by 2 bases and J by 5 bases, with 15 bases between the two germline ends. From germline, CDR1 is MNHEY and CDR2 SVGAGI. The length of the CDR3 is 15 residues. CDR3 nucleotides: TGTGCCAGCAGTTACAACTGGGGAGCGGAATATGGCTACACCTTC. The encoded protein is CASSYNWGAEYGYTF.